The present T cell receptor beta chain was sequenced within a study of shared clonotypes between healthy human individuals. Overall study: Researchers assigned three CD4 naive, three CD4 memory, two CD8 naive and one CD8 memory plate to each donor. Study results and limitations: What naive subsets generally showed was a larger estimated richness than memory subsets showed.

About this clone itself: Its antigen is currently unknown.

Germline V gives CDR1 MNHNY, CDR2 SVGAGI (reference sequence). V gave up 2 bases and J gave up 5 bases, with 10 bases separating them. This CDR3 contains 14 residues. TCRdb keeps only in-frame clones here, not all; method: immunoSEQ multiplex PCR. Here the sample spans around 1,900,000 clones, 90% to 95% being singletons. Terminally differentiated effector memory CD45RA+ cells were excluded from the naive CD8 cells, which were CD45RO-negative and positively selected for CCR7. Sequenced: naive CD8+ T cells from PBMCs. The chain joins TRBV6-6 to TRBJ2-1; TRBD2 might be the D (6 bases). The clonotype originates from a man in his late teens or twenties in good health. Some clones in this sample may be carry-over from other donors' samples. CDR3 sequence (DNA): TGTGCCAGCAGTTACGGTAGCGGTGACAATGAGCAGTTCTTC. It encodes CASSYGSGDNEQFF.